The 29 T cell receptor beta chains in this list originate from one sample, sequenced in a study of shared clonotypes between healthy human individuals (dated by TCRdb to the early 2020s). Libraries were built with the immunoSEQ multiplex PCR assay. TCRdb took this table from immuneACCESS and kept in-frame rearrangements with V and J called. Such tables lack part of the clones; where checked against another copy, unresolved V genes explain under half of the gap, and the rest is unexplained. For this sample there are approximately 2,200,000 clones; 93% appear just once. The ten largest account for 1.5% to 2% of the sample. CD8 naive samples were CD45RO-negative cells positively selected for CCR7, giving a CD45RA+CCR7+ population that excluded TemRA cells. The sequenced sample consisted of naive CD8+ T cells from PBMCs. What the cell subset or site label conveys for this sample: CD45RA+CCR7+. The receptor source for this set is a man aged 18 to 35 in good health. Some clones in this sample may be carry-over from other donors' samples.

Notes on this clone: Other DNA sequences in this sample translate to the same CDR3. The rearrangement joins TRBV27 to TRBJ2-7, with D perhaps TRBD2 (5 bases). CDR1 is MNHEY, CDR2 SMNVEV, per germline (reference sequence). Trimming took off 5 bases at V and 0 bases at J, with 8 bases between the two ends. The CDR3 totals 13 residues. CDR3 DNA: TGTGCCAGCAGTCCGCGGGTCTCCTACGAGCAGTACTTC. It specifies CASSPRVSYEQYF.

The V call is TRBV11-2, the J call TRBJ2-1; D unclear. The CDR3 covers 16 residues. CDR1 is SGHAT, CDR2 FQNNGV, per germline. V lost 8 bases and J lost 0, with 17 bases in between. CDR3 residues: CASRINLFSSYNEQFF. CDR3 sequence (DNA): TGTGCCAGCCGCATTAACCTCTTCAGCTCCTACAATGAGCAGTTCTTC.

The chain has TRBV7-9 and TRBJ2-2; possibly TRBD1 for D (5 bases). V was trimmed by 10 bases and J by 1 base, leaving 10 bases between them. The germline CDR1 and CDR2 sequences are SEHNR and FQNEAQ (reference sequence). The CDR3 contains 13 residues. CDR3 in amino acids: CATADRNTGELFF. CDR3 coding DNA: TGTGCCACCGCAGACAGGAACACCGGGGAGCTGTTTTTT.

The CDR3 spells CASGLVPDEQFF. Written as DNA, the CDR3 is TGTGCTAGTGGTTTGGTACCCGATGAGCAGTTCTTC. The V gene is TRBV12-5, the J gene TRBJ2-1; D unresolved. Between the trimmed V and J ends, which lost 0 bases and 8 bases, there was a span of 5 bases. Germline V lookup: CDR1 LGHNT, CDR2 FRNRAP. The CDR3 spans 12 residues.

The rearrangement links TRBV6-5 to TRBJ1-5; 7 positions agree with TRBD1. This CDR3 spans 14 amino acids. Germline assignment: CDR1 MNHEY and CDR2 SVGAGI. V dropped 5 bases and J dropped 1; count of bases not matched to a gene: 2. The CDR3 region has the DNA TGTGCCAGCAGTCAACAGGGGAGCAATCAGCCCCAGCATTTT. It is translated as CASSQQGSNQPQHF.

V gene TRBV15 combines with J gene TRBJ1-1, with a possible D match to TRBD1 (6 bases). Per the germline V gene, CDR1 is LNHNV and CDR2 is YYDKDF (reference sequence). The CDR3 length is 13 residues. Trimming took off 1 base at V and 7 bases at J, with 10 bases between the two ends. The CDR3 sequence: CATSRATGHEAFF. As DNA, the CDR3 is TGTGCCACCAGCAGAGCTACAGGGCATGAAGCTTTCTTT.

Note on this clone: This sample also contains other DNA sequences that code for the same CDR3. The CDR3 sequence: CASSHASGSYNEQFF. In DNA form, the CDR3 reads TGTGCCAGCAGCCATGCTAGCGGCTCCTACAATGAGCAGTTCTTC. The chain links TRBV7-9 to TRBJ2-1, with TRBD2 matching over 7 bases. Losses at the gene ends were 5 bases for V and 0 bases for J; bases not matched to a gene: 4. The germline gives CDR1 SEHNR, CDR2 FQNEAQ (reference sequence). The CDR3 is made up of 15 amino acids.

This rearrangement joins TRBV6-1 to TRBJ2-7; D ambiguous. The CDR3 totals 11 residues. V lost 8 bases and J lost 2, with 7 bases in between. Germline CDR1 MNHNS, CDR2 SASEGT. The CDR3 DNA is TGTGCCAGCCGCAGCACCTACGAGCAGTACTTC. This codes for CASRSTYEQYF.

For this clone: Other DNA variants within this sample encode the same CDR3. The chain joins TRBV27 to TRBJ1-1; 7 bases map to TRBD1. CDR1 and CDR2 (germline): MNHEY, SMNVEV (reference sequence). This CDR3 contains 14 residues. The V gene end was trimmed by 3 bases and the J gene end by 4 bases; junction bases not matched to a gene: 5. The CDR3 here is CASSFAGGGTEAFF. The CDR3, as DNA: TGTGCCAGCAGTTTTGCAGGGGGTGGCACTGAAGCTTTCTTT.

V usage is TRBV7-9 and J usage is TRBJ2-7, with D perhaps being TRBD1 or TRBD2 (5 bases each). The germline V gene encodes CDR1 SEHNR and CDR2 FQNEAQ (reference sequence). The ends were cut back, 1 base at V and 4 bases at J, with 14 bases in the middle. This CDR3 has 15 residues. The CDR3 nucleotides are TGTGCCAGCAGCTTAGGACTATCGCAGGGTTACGAGCAGTACTTC. Residues: CASSLGLSQGYEQYF.

The chain recombines TRBV11-2 with TRBJ2-3, with 9 bases that match TRBD2. CDR3 length: 19 amino acids. Unmatched junction bases numbered 16, after V lost 5 bases and J lost 1 base. Germline V gives CDR1 SGHAT, CDR2 FQNNGV. CDR3 residues: CASSPGVSETSGGTDTQYF. CDR3 in DNA: TGTGCCAGCAGCCCTGGGGTTTCGGAGACTAGCGGTGGCACAGATACGCAGTATTTT.

The chain uses TRBV29-1 and TRBJ1-2; D possibly corresponds to TRBD1 (5 bases). This CDR3 spans 13 amino acids. Germline V lookup: CDR1 SQVTM, CDR2 ANQGSEA. V lost 5 bases and J lost 3, with 13 bases in between. CDR3 in DNA: TGCAGCGTTTTCGGGGGGGAATACTATGGCTACACCTTC. Residues: CSVFGGEYYGYTF. Variable domain in full (rest from reference TRBV29-1 and TRBJ1-2): SAVISQKPSRDICQRGTSLTIQCQVDSQVTMMFWYRQQPGQSLTLIATANQGSEATYESGFVIDKFPISRPNLTFSTLTVSNMSPEDSSIYLCSVFGGEYYGYTFGSGTRLTVV.

Note on this clone: The germline gene is not matched at one end of the junction; a read error may be the cause. The same CDR3 is also encoded by other DNA sequences in this sample. The V call is TRBV28, the J call TRBJ1-3; D gene ambiguous. CDR1 is MDHEN, CDR2 SYDVKM, per germline. The CDR3 sequence is 15 residues long. The CDR3 reads CASSLWRSSGNTIYF. The CDR3 DNA is TGTGCCAGCAGCTTATGGCGGTCCTCTGGAAACACCATATATTTT. Full variable domain (outside the CDR3, taken from reference TRBV28 and TRBJ1-3): DVKVTQSSRYLVKRTGEKVFLECVQDMDHENMFWYRQDPGLGLRLIYFSYDVKMKEKGDIPEGYSVSREKKERFSLILESASTNQTSMYLCASSLWRSSGNTIYFGEGSWLTVV.

This chain links TRBV29-1 with TRBJ1-2; 8 bases are shared with TRBD1. The CDR3 covers 14 residues. Looked up from germline, CDR1 is SQVTM and CDR2 is ANQGSEA. With V trimmed by 3 bases and J by 4 bases, 7 bases remained unmatched. This chain's CDR3 is CSVEGTGNFYGYTF. DNA of the CDR3: TGCAGCGTTGAGGGGACAGGAAATTTCTATGGCTACACCTTC.

This chain joins TRBV27 and TRBJ2-3; 7 bases line up with TRBD1. CDR3 length: 16 amino acids. The germline gives CDR1 MNHEY, CDR2 SMNVEV (reference sequence). V shed 5 bases, J shed 4 bases, and the junction held 12 bases outside the gene matches. In DNA, the CDR3 is TGTGCCAGCAGTCCACACAGACAGGGTGGTGCAGATACGCAGTATTTT. Translating it yields CASSPHRQGGADTQYF.

V gene TRBV13 combines with J gene TRBJ2-1; D perhaps matches TRBD2 (6 bases). The CDR3 consists of 19 residues. Germline CDR1 is PRHDT and CDR2 is FYEKMQ (reference sequence). The V gene lost 2 bases and the J gene lost 0 bases, with 20 bases spanning the gap. The CDR3, as DNA: TGTGCCAGCAGCTTAAAGGGTTTAGGCGGAGGGAGCTCCTACAATGAGCAGTTCTTC. Encoded protein: CASSLKGLGGGSSYNEQFF.

The gene calls are TRBV2 and TRBJ1-3; D gene ambiguous. Between the trimmed V and J ends, which lost 10 bases and 3 bases, there was a span of 10 bases. The germline V gene has CDR1 SNHLY and CDR2 FYNNEI. This CDR3 has 12 residues. DNA of the CDR3: TGTGCCACCCCGGATGATGGAAACACCATATATTTT. Protein product: CATPDDGNTIYF.

With respect to this clone: The same CDR3 arises from other DNA sequences in this sample as well. V is TRBV19 and J is TRBJ2-7; D could derive from TRBD1 or TRBD2 (5 bases each). Looked up from germline, CDR1 is LNHDA and CDR2 is SQIVND (reference sequence). V gave up 6 bases and J gave up 6 bases, with 15 bases separating them. This CDR3 comprises 13 residues. The CDR3 sequence is CASSLGPAGEQYF. The CDR3 DNA follows: TGTGCCAGTAGCTTGGGACCGGCTGGCGAGCAGTACTTC.

The V gene is TRBV7-3, the J gene TRBJ2-2; 12 positions agree with TRBD2. CDR3 length equals 15 residues. V dropped 7 bases and J dropped 5; count of bases not matched to a gene: 5. Germline V gives CDR1 SGHTA, CDR2 FQGTGA. The CDR3 region has the DNA TGTGCCAGCACCTACCTAGCGGGAGGGACCGGGGAGCTGTTTTTT. Translating gives CASTYLAGGTGELFF.

The chain has TRBV4-1 and TRBJ2-7; D remains ambiguous. The CDR3 runs 15 residues. Germline V gene lookup returns CDR1 MGHRA and CDR2 YSYEKL. The V end was cut by 1 base, the J end by 5 bases, with 15 bases between. The CDR3 protein is CASSQVLTPVHEQYF. The CDR3 DNA follows: TGCGCCAGCAGCCAAGTACTGACACCCGTCCACGAGCAGTACTTC.

The V gene is TRBV29-1, the J gene TRBJ2-1, with 9 positions matching TRBD1. This CDR3 is built from 14 residues. V lost 5 bases and J lost 8; bases outside the gene matches: 10. Germline V lookup: CDR1 SQVTM, CDR2 ANQGSEA. CDR3 sequence reads: CSVPGQGGLDEQFF. CDR3 DNA sequence: TGCAGCGTTCCGGGACAGGGAGGTTTGGATGAGCAGTTCTTC.

V usage is TRBV21-1 and J usage is TRBJ1-1. TRBV21-1 is labeled a pseudogene. CDR3 size: 16 residues. As DNA, the CDR3 is TGTGCCAGCAGGCTATCGCCCTTCCGCCGGAGCACTGAAGCTTTCTTT. This encodes CASRLSPFRRSTEAFF.

This clone was counted a single time. CDR3 in DNA: TGTGCCTCCCCGACAGGGGGAAACACCATATATTTT. It translates to CASPTGGNTIYF. The chain carries TRBV30 and TRBJ1-3; 7 bases line up with TRBD1. Trimming at V came to 7 bases and at J to 4 bases, leaving 4 bases not matched to a gene. The CDR3 length is 12 residues. Germline V gene data show CDR1 as GTSNPN and CDR2 as SVGIG (reference sequence).

The CDR3 loop is CASRPTGVITEAFF. CDR3 bases: TGTGCCAGCAGACCAACAGGGGTCATCACTGAAGCTTTCTTT. This sequence joins TRBV28 and TRBJ1-1; TRBD1 agrees at 7 bases. V was clipped by 6 bases and J by 4 bases; unmatched bases: 8. This CDR3 spans 14 amino acids. Germline V gene sequence: CDR1 MDHEN, CDR2 SYDVKM. Using reference TRBV28 and TRBJ1-1 for the parts outside the CDR3, the full variable domain is DVKVTQSSRYLVKRTGEKVFLECVQDMDHENMFWYRQDPGLGLRLIYFSYDVKMKEKGDIPEGYSVSREKKERFSLILESASTNQTSMYLCASRPTGVITEAFFGQGTRLTVV.

The rearrangement joins TRBV28 to TRBJ2-1; D is unresolved. Germline V lookup: CDR1 MDHEN, CDR2 SYDVKM. This CDR3 is built from 16 residues. The V end lost 1 base, the J end lost 3 bases, and 13 bases lay between the germline ends. CDR3 nucleotide sequence: TGTGCCAGCAGTTTATTAGGGCTTAAGAACTACAATGAGCAGTTCTTC. Translation gives CASSLLGLKNYNEQFF.

V and J are TRBV10-3 and TRBJ2-5; 7 bases match TRBD1. Germline V gene data show CDR1 as ENHRY and CDR2 as SYGVKD. The CDR3 has 12 residues. V was clipped by 10 bases and J by 1 base; unmatched bases: 3. CDR3 residues: CATWDSQETQYF. The DNA for the CDR3 is TGTGCCACATGGGACAGCCAAGAGACCCAGTACTTC.

The gene calls are TRBV9 and TRBJ1-2; 7 nucleotides match TRBD1. The CDR3 length is 14 residues. CDR1 and CDR2 (germline): SGDLS, YYNGEE. Trimming cost V 2 bases and J 6 bases; bases outside gene matches: 7. CDR3: CASSVRQGRDGYTF. The DNA of the CDR3 is TGTGCCAGCAGCGTCAGACAGGGACGGGATGGCTACACCTTC.

The chain combines TRBV7-9 with TRBJ2-1; 10 bases match TRBD2. The germline V gene encodes CDR1 SEHNR and CDR2 FQNEAQ (reference sequence). V was clipped by 5 bases and J by 6 bases; unmatched bases: 10. This CDR3 is built from 16 residues. CDR3 region: CASSPSGLAGANEQFF. CDR3 DNA sequence: TGTGCCAGCAGCCCGAGCGGGCTAGCGGGGGCCAATGAGCAGTTCTTC.

The rearrangement joins TRBV7-2 to TRBJ1-1, with TRBD1 as a possible D gene (6 bases). Trimming shortened V by 3 bases and J by 0 bases, and 8 bases separated the two germline ends. The CDR3 spans 14 residues. Germline CDR1 and CDR2: SGHTA and FQGNSA. The DNA of the CDR3 is TGTGCCAGCAGCTTGAACAGGGTGAACACTGAAGCTTTCTTT. This codes for CASSLNRVNTEAFF.